The next 8 T cell receptor beta chains were all read from a single sample in a study of T cell repertoires in cytomegalovirus infection. Via MiXCR, TCRdb re-called the reads, giving one row per CDR3 protein. In the table there are some 350,000 distinct CDR3 sequences, about a sixth of which are singletons. Sequencing was carried out using PBMCs. These receptors were taken from a human donor in good health (CMV status not recorded). Some clones in this sample may be carry-over from other donors' samples.

This clonotype has ten or more counts. The gene calls are TRBV12-3 or TRBV12-4 and TRBJ2-3; 14 bases line up with TRBD2. There are 17 residues in the CDR3. J gave up 4 bases and V 5 bases, and 8 bases lay outside the gene matches. CDR3 region: CASSQPRLAGGPDTQYF. The CDR3 nucleotides read TGTGCCAGCAGTCAGCCCCGACTAGCGGGAGGGCCAGATACGCAGTATTTT.

The chain links TRBV2 to TRBJ1-5; D gene unclear. Germline values: CDR1 SNHLY, CDR2 FYNNEI. With 1 base removed from V and 3 bases from J, the gap between germline ends came to 7 bases. The CDR3 consists of 14 residues. The CDR3 region is CASSEGRINQPQHF. The CDR3 bases are TGTGCCAGCAGTGAAGGACGTATCAATCAGCCCCAGCATTTT.

This clonotype was detected only a few times. V and J are TRBV5-6 and TRBJ1-6; unclear D gene. V was clipped by 0 bases and J by 2 bases, with 12 bases between them. Germline V gene lookup returns CDR1 SGHDT and CDR2 YYEEEE. The CDR3 loop spans 17 amino acids. The CDR3 nucleotides are TGTGCCAGCAGCTTGGGGACCTCGGGAGCCTATAATTCACCCCTCCACTTT. Protein: CASSLGTSGAYNSPLHF.

The V call is TRBV19, the J call TRBJ2-1; 7 bases agree with TRBD2. With 5 bases clipped from V and 10 bases from J, the junction kept 5 bases outside the gene matches. Germline CDR1 is LNHDA and CDR2 is SQIVND (reference sequence). The length of the CDR3 is 12 residues. This CDR3 reads CASSLLASEQFF. The CDR3 DNA is TGTGCCAGTAGTCTACTAGCGTCCGAGCAGTTCTTC.

This clonotype occurred a few times. The chain couples TRBV10-3 to TRBJ1-1; no firm D call. Trimming left V 4 bases short and J 5 bases short, with 20 bases between. Germline CDR1 reads ENHRY; CDR2 reads SYGVKD. The CDR3 sequence is 16 residues long. CDR3 loop: CAISGSSAGSLTEAFF. CDR3 bases: TGTGCCATCAGTGGTTCCTCCGCCGGGTCACTGACTGAAGCTTTCTTT.

This chain connects TRBV12-3 or TRBV12-4 to TRBJ2-3, with 10 bases lining up with TRBD2. This CDR3 is built from 16 residues. J gave up 3 bases and V 3 bases, and 6 bases lay outside the gene matches. The CDR3 region has the DNA TGTGCCAGCAGTTTGACGAGCGGGGGGGTAACAGATACGCAGTATTTT. It encodes CASSLTSGGVTDTQYF.

This clonotype occurred many times. This rearrangement joins TRBV12-3 or TRBV12-4 to TRBJ2-1, with TRBD2 matching over 8 bases. This CDR3 comprises 14 residues. V trimming: 5 bases; J trimming: 2 bases; junction bases outside the gene matches: 2. Written as DNA, the CDR3 is TGTGCCAGCAGTAGGACTAGCCCCTACAATGAGCAGTTCTTC. This encodes CASSRTSPYNEQFF.

J is TRBJ1-4 and V is TRBV7-9; a weak D match, TRBD1 (5 bases). From germline, CDR1 is SEHNR and CDR2 FQNEAQ (reference sequence). V gave up 5 bases and J gave up 3 bases, with 13 bases separating them. CDR3 length equals 15 residues. The CDR3 reads CASSPGEVSNEKLFF. In nucleotides, the CDR3 is TGTGCCAGCAGCCCGGGGGAAGTGTCTAATGAAAAACTGTTTTTT.